One and the same sample provided the 30 T cell receptor beta chains below, sequenced in a study of cytomegalovirus exposure and HLA in healthy donors. It was with 60 Vbeta and 13 Jbeta primers that the PCR ran. The table came from immunoSEQ multiplex PCR; TCRdb's copy has only in-frame clones and leaves some out. The sample totals 60,000 to 85,000 clones. The sequencing sample was made of PBMCs. These receptors all stem from a man in his fifties or sixties in good health and CMV-seropositive.

This rearrangement joins TRBV5-5 to TRBJ2-3; 9 nucleotides align to TRBD1. CDR1 is SGHKS, CDR2 YYEKEE, per germline (reference sequence). The CDR3 is 17 residues long. J gave up 1 base and V 4 bases, and 10 bases lay outside the gene matches. The CDR3 coding sequence is TGTGCCAGCAGCCGACAGAGGGGACAGGGAGGCACAGATACGCAGTATTTT. Encoded protein: CASSRQRGQGGTDTQYF.

The CDR3 protein is CASSYLGGFRDTQYF. CDR3 DNA sequence: TGTGCCAGCAGTTACCTTGGGGGCTTCAGGGATACGCAGTATTTT. This chain links TRBV6-5 with TRBJ2-3; D is possibly TRBD1 (6 bases). V was clipped by 2 bases and J by 6 bases, with 15 bases between them. The germline V gene has CDR1 MNHEY and CDR2 SVGAGI. The CDR3 has 15 amino acids.

This chain uses TRBV12-2 with TRBJ1-2; the table's D call of TRBD1 was not tested on the DNA. TRBV12-2 has pseudogene status. The CDR3 contains 14 residues. The CDR3 reads CAILRGDRRPDYTF. In nucleotides, the CDR3 is TGTGCAATCCTTCGAGGGGACAGAAGACCGGACTACACCTTC.

V and J are TRBV19 and TRBJ1-3, with D perhaps matching TRBD1 (6 bases). V was cut by 5 bases and J by 0 bases, with 11 bases left in between. CDR3 size: 15 residues. Germline V CDR1 and CDR2: LNHDA, SQIVND (reference sequence). The CDR3 DNA reads TGTGCCAGTAGTCGACAGGTCTTCTCTGGAAACACCATATATTTT. It encodes CASSRQVFSGNTIYF.

The rearrangement links TRBV19 to TRBJ1-2; D remains ambiguous. Trimming left V 10 bases short and J 0 bases short, with 9 bases between. The germline V gene has CDR1 LNHDA and CDR2 SQIVND (reference sequence). This CDR3 region has 12 residues. CDR3 amino acids: CATRIANYGYTF. In DNA form, the CDR3 reads TGTGCCACCAGGATCGCTAACTATGGCTACACCTTC.

The rearrangement joins TRBV6-1 to TRBJ1-1, with D perhaps TRBD1 (6 bases). CDR1 MNHNS and CDR2 SASEGT come from the germline V gene. With 3 bases removed from V and 1 base from J, the gap between germline ends came to 9 bases. The CDR3 runs 14 residues. CDR3 region: CASSDRGGNTEAFF. The CDR3 region has the DNA TGTGCCAGCAGTGACAGGGGTGGGAACACTGAAGCTTTCTTT.

The chain recombines TRBV6-5 with TRBJ1-5; TRBD1 matches 9 bases. Germline V gene data show CDR1 as MNHEY and CDR2 as SVGAGI. The length of the CDR3 is 15 residues. The V gene end was trimmed by 5 bases and the J gene end by 6 bases; junction bases not matched to a gene: 8. DNA of the CDR3: TGTGCCAGCAGTCCTCGGACAGGGGAGGCTCAGCCCCAGCATTTT. This translates into CASSPRTGEAQPQHF.

The genes are TRBV7-9 and TRBJ1-6; D remains ambiguous. The CDR3 is made up of 15 amino acids. CDR1 is SEHNR, CDR2 FQNEAQ, per germline (reference sequence). The V gene lost 5 bases and the J gene lost 7 bases, with 15 bases spanning the gap. This CDR3 is CASSPSGGRNSPLHF. The CDR3 region has the DNA TGTGCCAGCAGCCCGAGCGGAGGGAGGAATTCACCCCTCCACTTT.

The chain is built from TRBV27 and TRBJ1-1, with 7 bases that match TRBD1. The ends lost 5 bases at V and 5 bases at J; junction bases unmatched: 8. Germline V lookup: CDR1 MNHEY, CDR2 SMNVEV (reference sequence). This CDR3 comprises 14 residues. CDR3 nucleotides: TGTGCCAGCAGTCCCCAGACAGGGAGGACTGAAGCTTTCTTT. It codes for CASSPQTGRTEAFF.

The chain couples TRBV7-2 to TRBJ2-3; D is perhaps TRBD2 (5 bases). The ends were cut back, 7 bases at V and 11 bases at J, with 16 bases in the middle. Germline assignment: CDR1 SGHTA and CDR2 FQGNSA. The CDR3 totals 12 residues. The CDR3 DNA is TGTGCCAGCACCGACTCGGGGATCTGGCAGTATTTT. Its translation is CASTDSGIWQYF.

The genes are TRBV5-1 and TRBJ2-7; 8 bases match TRBD1. The junction had 6 bases not matched to a gene; V was cut back by 4 bases and J by 6 bases. The V gene's germline CDR1 is SGHRS and CDR2 YFSETQ. The CDR3 is 13 residues long. The CDR3 protein is CASSPGTGTEQYF. The CDR3 bases are TGCGCCAGCAGCCCTGGGACAGGAACCGAGCAGTACTTC.

The chain recombines TRBV7-6 with TRBJ1-4, with 11 bases that match TRBD1. The J segment lost 2 bases and the V segment lost 6 bases, leaving 2 bases of the junction unmatched. The CDR3 spans 15 residues. CDR1 and CDR2 (germline): SGHVS, FNYEAQ. CDR3 bases: TGTGCCAGCAGAAGGGACAGGGGGACTAATGAAAAACTGTTTTTT. This codes for CASRRDRGTNEKLFF.

The chain uses TRBV7-8 and TRBJ1-1, with 7 positions matching TRBD1. V lost 4 bases and J lost 5; bases outside the gene matches: 10. CDR3 length equals 15 residues. From germline, CDR1 is SGHVS and CDR2 FQNEAQ. CDR3 sequence (DNA): TGTGCCAGCAGCTCAACCGACAGGGTAGGGACTGAAGCTTTCTTT. This gives the protein CASSSTDRVGTEAFF.

This chain joins TRBV5-1 and TRBJ1-2; D gene uncertain. The germline V gene has CDR1 SGHRS and CDR2 YFSETQ. The CDR3 loop spans 14 amino acids. The ends were cut back, 2 bases at V and 7 bases at J, with 15 bases in the middle. CDR3 in DNA: TGCGCCAGCAGCTTATCTCTGGAGGCGAGTGGCTACACCTTC. This sequence encodes CASSLSLEASGYTF.

The V and J genes are TRBV5-6 and TRBJ2-5, with TRBD1 matching over 8 bases. The CDR3 length is 14 residues. Germline V lookup: CDR1 SGHDT, CDR2 YYEEEE. Germline trimming cut 0 bases from V and 3 bases from J; bases unmatched to any gene: 1. The CDR3: CASSLVGQEETQYF. CDR3 DNA sequence: TGTGCCAGCAGCTTGGTGGGACAGGAAGAGACCCAGTACTTC.

The V gene is TRBV18, the J gene TRBJ1-1, with 9 bases that match TRBD1. V shed 4 bases, J shed 1 base, and the junction held 1 base outside the gene matches. Germline-derived CDR1 and CDR2 are KGHSH and LQKENI. The CDR3 sequence is 14 residues long. CDR3 sequence (DNA): TGTGCCAGCTCACAGGGACAGGGGAACACTGAAGCTTTCTTT. Translated: CASSQGQGNTEAFF. Based on the CDR3 plus reference TRBV18 and TRBJ1-1, the full variable domain is NAGVMQNPRHLVRRRGQEARLRCSPMKGHSHVYWYRQLPEEGLKFMVYLQKENIIDESGMPKERFSAEFPKEGPSILRIQQVVRGDSAAYFCASSQGQGNTEAFFGQGTRLTVV.

This sequence joins TRBV4-1 and TRBJ2-5; D gene unclear. CDR1 is MGHRA, CDR2 YSYEKL, per germline. The CDR3 runs 18 residues. The V and J ends lost 0 bases and 0 bases respectively, with 17 bases between them. The CDR3 is CASSQDPNRPPYQETQYF. The CDR3 DNA sequence: TGCGCCAGCAGCCAAGATCCGAACAGACCCCCGTACCAAGAGACCCAGTACTTC.

This rearrangement joins TRBV7-8 to TRBJ2-2; the match to TRBD2 covers 11 bases. CDR3 size: 17 residues. Germline CDR1 is SGHVS and CDR2 is FQNEAQ. V lost 2 bases to trimming and J lost 3 bases; unmatched junction nucleotides: 5. The CDR3 DNA sequence: TGTGCCAGCAGCTTAATAGCGGGGGGGAGCGACACCGGGGAGCTGTTTTTT. Its protein is CASSLIAGGSDTGELFF.

V and J are TRBV2 and TRBJ1-1; D perhaps matches TRBD1 (5 bases). Per the germline V gene, CDR1 is SNHLY and CDR2 is FYNNEI. The CDR3 is 15 amino acids. Deletions cut 2 bases from V and 2 bases from J, with 12 bases between. The CDR3 bases are TGTGCCAGCAGTGAAAGATCAGGGCGTAACACTGAAGCTTTCTTT. Translation: CASSERSGRNTEAFF.

The chain is built from TRBV20-1 and TRBJ2-1; D perhaps matches TRBD1 (5 bases). Germline assignment: CDR1 DFQATT and CDR2 SNEGSKA (reference sequence). This CDR3 is built from 10 residues. Deletions cut 8 bases from V and 7 bases from J, with 9 bases between. The CDR3 region has the DNA TGCAGTCTGCCAGGGAATGAGCAGTTCTTC. It codes for CSLPGNEQFF.

V gene TRBV5-4 combines with J gene TRBJ2-7; TRBD2 agrees at 7 bases. J lost 3 bases, V lost 0 bases, and 12 bases had no gene match. The CDR3 spans 17 residues. Germline V gene lookup returns CDR1 SGHNT and CDR2 YYREEE (reference sequence). The CDR3 sequence is CASSLAPIAGGGYEQYF. CDR3 coding DNA: TGTGCCAGCAGCTTGGCCCCAATAGCGGGTGGGGGCTACGAGCAGTACTTC.

Of note for this clone: Other nucleotide sequences in the sample specify the same CDR3. This chain connects TRBV19 to TRBJ2-3; 7 nucleotides line up with TRBD2. CDR3 length equals 18 residues. Germline values: CDR1 LNHDA, CDR2 SQIVND (reference sequence). Here the CDR3 reads CAPRKLEGLAVSTDTQYF. The CDR3 DNA is TGTGCTCCCAGGAAGTTGGAGGGTCTAGCGGTTAGCACAGATACGCAGTATTTT.

The CDR3 region is CAWSVYRGTEAFF. The CDR3, as DNA: TGTGCCTGGAGTGTATACAGGGGCACTGAAGCTTTCTTT. The V call is TRBV30, the J call TRBJ1-1; 7 bases match TRBD1. The CDR3 is made up of 13 amino acids. CDR1 GTSNPN and CDR2 SVGIG come from the germline V gene (reference sequence). The J segment lost 4 bases and the V segment lost 0 bases, leaving 2 bases of the junction unmatched.

The J gene is TRBJ2-5, the V gene TRBV11-3; 10 bases line up with TRBD1. CDR1 and CDR2 from the germline V gene are SGHNT and YENEEA. Germline trimming cut 5 bases from V and 5 bases from J; bases unmatched to any gene: 8. CDR3 size: 15 residues. The CDR3 region is CASSRRQGARETQYF. CDR3 bases: TGTGCCAGCAGCCGAAGACAGGGGGCGCGGGAGACCCAGTACTTC. Looking up the rest from reference TRBV11-3 and TRBJ2-5 gives the full variable domain: EAGVVQSPRYKIIEKKQPVAFWCNPISGHNTLYWYLQNLGQGPELLIRYENEEAVDDSQLPKDRFSAERLKGVDSTLKIQPAELGDSAVYLCASSRRQGARETQYFGPGTRLLVL.

V usage is TRBV13 and J usage is TRBJ2-5; perhaps TRBD1 as D (5 bases). The end of the DNA is better explained by TRBJ2-7, so the J call may be wrong. In germline, CDR1 is PRHDT, CDR2 FYEKMQ (reference sequence). The CDR3 covers 13 residues. CDR3 in DNA: TGTGCCAGCAGCTTACAGGGCCCCTACGAGCAGTACTTC. Encoded protein: CASSLQGPYEQYF.

The genes are TRBV9 and TRBJ1-1; D may be TRBD1 (5 bases). Germline V CDR1 and CDR2: SGDLS, YYNGEE. This CDR3 has 14 amino acids. Trimming took 3 bases from V and 4 from J, leaving 13 bases between them. The CDR3 region has the DNA TGTGCCAGCAGCGCGCAGGGTTCGGGCACTGAAGCTTTCTTT. Protein sequence: CASSAQGSGTEAFF. Complete variable domain (other parts from reference TRBV9 and TRBJ1-1): DSGVTQTPKHLITATGQRVTLRCSPRSGDLSVYWYQQSLDQGLQFLIQYYNGEERAKGNILERFSAQQFPDLHSELNLSSLELGDSALYFCASSAQGSGTEAFFGQGTRLTVV.

This rearrangement joins TRBV2 to TRBJ2-5; 8 bases align to TRBD1. The CDR3 is 13 residues long. Per germline, CDR1 SNHLY and CDR2 FYNNEI. Trimming cost V 7 bases and J 3 bases; bases outside gene matches: 4. CDR3 sequence reads: CASTPGQEETQYF. Written as DNA, the CDR3 is TGTGCCAGCACCCCGGGACAGGAAGAGACCCAGTACTTC.

The J gene is TRBJ1-1, the V gene TRBV27, with 8 bases aligning to TRBD1. The trim removed 4 bases at V and 1 base at J, leaving 2 bases unmatched. Germline V lookup: CDR1 MNHEY, CDR2 SMNVEV (reference sequence). There are 14 residues in the CDR3. Here the CDR3 reads CASSWGQENTEAFF. The CDR3 coding sequence is TGTGCCAGCAGTTGGGGACAGGAGAACACTGAAGCTTTCTTT.

The chain joins TRBV5-4 to TRBJ2-3; 10 nucleotides match TRBD2. Germline CDR1 is SGHNT and CDR2 is YYREEE (reference sequence). This CDR3 comprises 16 residues. V shed 0 bases, J shed 5 bases, and the junction held 6 bases outside the gene matches. CDR3 sequence reads: CASSLDVTSGLDTQYF. CDR3 nucleotide sequence: TGTGCCAGCAGCTTGGATGTGACTAGCGGGTTAGATACGCAGTATTTT. The full variable domain, its missing parts supplied by reference TRBV5-4 and TRBJ2-3, is ETGVTQSPTHLIKTRGQQVTLRCSSQSGHNTVSWYQQALGQGPQFIFQYYREEENGRGNFPPRFSGLQFPNYSSELNVNALELDDSALYLCASSLDVTSGLDTQYFGPGTRLTVL.

Details on this clone: Other DNA variants within this sample encode the same CDR3. The chain joins TRBV19 to TRBJ2-3; 7 bases are shared with TRBD2. The CDR3 sequence is 18 residues long. CDR1 LNHDA and CDR2 SQIVND come from the germline V gene (reference sequence). The CDR3 region has the DNA TGTGACTACAGTAAGTTGGAGGGTCTAGCGGTTAGCACAGATACGCAGTATTTT. It is translated as CDYSKLEGLAVSTDTQYF.